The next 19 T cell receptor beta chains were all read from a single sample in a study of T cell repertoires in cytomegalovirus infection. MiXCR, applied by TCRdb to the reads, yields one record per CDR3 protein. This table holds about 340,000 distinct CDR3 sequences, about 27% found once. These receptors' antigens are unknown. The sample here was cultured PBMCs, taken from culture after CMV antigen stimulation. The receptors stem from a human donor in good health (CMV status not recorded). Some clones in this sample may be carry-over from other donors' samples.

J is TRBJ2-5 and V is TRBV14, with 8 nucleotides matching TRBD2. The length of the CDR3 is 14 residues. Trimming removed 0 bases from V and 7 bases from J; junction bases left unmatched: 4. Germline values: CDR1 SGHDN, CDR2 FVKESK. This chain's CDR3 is CASSQELAATTQYF. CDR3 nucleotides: TGTGCCAGCAGCCAAGAACTAGCGGCTACGACCCAGTACTTC.

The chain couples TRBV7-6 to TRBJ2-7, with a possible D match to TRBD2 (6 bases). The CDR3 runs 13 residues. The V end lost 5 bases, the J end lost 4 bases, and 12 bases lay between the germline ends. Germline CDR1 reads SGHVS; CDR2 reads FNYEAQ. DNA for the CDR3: TGTGCCAGCAGCCCTGCGGGGTGGTACGAGCAGTACTTC. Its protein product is CASSPAGWYEQYF.

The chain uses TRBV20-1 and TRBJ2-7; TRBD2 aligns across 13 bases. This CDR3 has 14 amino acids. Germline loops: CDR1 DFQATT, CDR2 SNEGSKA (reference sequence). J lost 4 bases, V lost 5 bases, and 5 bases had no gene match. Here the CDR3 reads CSASGLAGEYEQYF. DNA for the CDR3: TGCAGTGCTTCTGGACTAGCGGGAGAGTACGAGCAGTACTTC.

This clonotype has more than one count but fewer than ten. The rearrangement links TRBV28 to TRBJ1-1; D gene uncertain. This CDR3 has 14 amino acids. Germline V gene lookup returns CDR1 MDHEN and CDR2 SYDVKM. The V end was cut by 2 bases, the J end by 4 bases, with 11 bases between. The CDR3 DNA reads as TGTGCCAGCAGTTTAGGGGAGGGAGTCACTGAAGCTTTCTTT. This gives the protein CASSLGEGVTEAFF.

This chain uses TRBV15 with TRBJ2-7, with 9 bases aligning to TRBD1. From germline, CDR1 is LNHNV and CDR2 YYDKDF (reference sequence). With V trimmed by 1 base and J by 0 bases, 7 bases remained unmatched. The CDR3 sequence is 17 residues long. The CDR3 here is CATSRGLGDRDSYEQYF. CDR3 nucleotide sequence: TGTGCCACCAGCAGAGGACTAGGGGACAGGGACTCCTACGAGCAGTACTTC.

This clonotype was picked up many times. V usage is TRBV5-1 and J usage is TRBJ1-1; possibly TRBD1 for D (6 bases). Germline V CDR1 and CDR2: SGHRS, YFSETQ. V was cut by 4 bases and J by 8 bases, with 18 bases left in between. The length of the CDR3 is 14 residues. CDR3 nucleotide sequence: TGCGCCAGCAGCGGGGACACCGGGCGGGGGGAAGCTTTCTTT. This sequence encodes CASSGDTGRGEAFF.

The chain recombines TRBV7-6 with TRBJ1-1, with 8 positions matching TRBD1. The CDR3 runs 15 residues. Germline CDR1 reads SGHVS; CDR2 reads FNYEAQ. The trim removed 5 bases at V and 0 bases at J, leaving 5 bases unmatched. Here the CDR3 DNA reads TGTGCCAGCAGCGCCCAGGGGGCCCTGAACACTGAAGCTTTCTTT. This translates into CASSAQGALNTEAFF. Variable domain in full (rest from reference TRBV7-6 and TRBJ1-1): GAGVSQSPRYKVTKRGQDVALRCDPISGHVSLYWYRQALGQGPEFLTYFNYEAQQDKSGLPNDRFSAERPEGSISTLTIQRTEQRDSAMYRCASSAQGALNTEAFFGQGTRLTVV.

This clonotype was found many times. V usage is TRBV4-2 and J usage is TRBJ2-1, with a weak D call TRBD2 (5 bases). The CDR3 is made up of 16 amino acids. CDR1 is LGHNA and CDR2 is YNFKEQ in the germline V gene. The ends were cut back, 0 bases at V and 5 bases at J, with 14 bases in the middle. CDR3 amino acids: CASSQDEGNPHNEQFF. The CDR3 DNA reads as TGTGCCAGCAGCCAAGACGAGGGAAATCCCCACAATGAGCAGTTCTTC.

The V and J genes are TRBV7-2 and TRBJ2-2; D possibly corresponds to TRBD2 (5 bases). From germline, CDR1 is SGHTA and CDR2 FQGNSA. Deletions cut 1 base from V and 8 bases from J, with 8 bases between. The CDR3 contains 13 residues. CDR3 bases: TGTGCCAGCAGCTTAGGCGGGCGGGGGGAGCTGTTTTTT. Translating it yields CASSLGGRGELFF.

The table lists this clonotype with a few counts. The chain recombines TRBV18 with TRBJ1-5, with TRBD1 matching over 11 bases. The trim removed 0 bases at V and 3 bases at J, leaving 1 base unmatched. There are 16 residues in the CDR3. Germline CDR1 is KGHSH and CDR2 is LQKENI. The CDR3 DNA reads TGTGCCAGCTCACCACCGGGACAGGGGGTCAATCAGCCCCAGCATTTT. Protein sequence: CASSPPGQGVNQPQHF.

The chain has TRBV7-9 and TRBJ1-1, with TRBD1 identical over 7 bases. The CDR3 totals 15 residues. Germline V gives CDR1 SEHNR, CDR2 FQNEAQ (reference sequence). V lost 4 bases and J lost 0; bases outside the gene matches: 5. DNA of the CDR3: TGTGCCAGCAGCTCCCACAGGGGATTGAACACTGAAGCTTTCTTT. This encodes CASSSHRGLNTEAFF.

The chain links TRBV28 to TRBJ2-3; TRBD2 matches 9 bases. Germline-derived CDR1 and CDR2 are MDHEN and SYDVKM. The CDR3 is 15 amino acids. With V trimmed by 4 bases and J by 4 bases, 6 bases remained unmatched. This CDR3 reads CASSSGTSFPDTQYF. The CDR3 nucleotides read TGTGCCAGCAGTTCCGGGACTAGCTTCCCAGATACGCAGTATTTT.

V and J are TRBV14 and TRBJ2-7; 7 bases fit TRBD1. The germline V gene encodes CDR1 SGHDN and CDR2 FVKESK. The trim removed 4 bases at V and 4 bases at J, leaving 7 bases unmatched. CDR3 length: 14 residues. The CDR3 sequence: CASSPTGTVYEQYF. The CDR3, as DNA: TGTGCCAGCAGCCCGACAGGGACGGTTTACGAGCAGTACTTC.

The CDR3 loop is CASSLAPATAPYGYTF. In nucleotides, the CDR3 is TGTGCCAGCAGCTTAGCCCCCGCGACAGCACCCTATGGCTACACCTTC. The rearrangement links TRBV7-2 to TRBJ1-2; maybe TRBD1 (5 bases). In germline, CDR1 is SGHTA, CDR2 FQGNSA. CDR3 size: 16 residues. V gave up 0 bases and J gave up 4 bases, with 15 bases separating them. The entire variable domain, with the rest obtained from reference TRBV7-2 and TRBJ1-2, is as follows: GAGVSQSPSNKVTEKGKDVELRCDPISGHTALYWYRQSLGQGLEFLIYFQGNSAPDKSGLPSDRFSAERTGGSVSTLTIQRTQQEDSAVYLCASSLAPATAPYGYTFGSGTRLTVV.

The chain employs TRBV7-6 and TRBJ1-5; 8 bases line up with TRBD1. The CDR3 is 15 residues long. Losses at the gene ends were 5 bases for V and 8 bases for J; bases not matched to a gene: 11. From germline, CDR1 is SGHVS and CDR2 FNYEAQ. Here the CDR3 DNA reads TGTGCCAGCAGCCCATCCGGGACAGGTATCGAGCCCCAGCATTTT. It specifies CASSPSGTGIEPQHF.

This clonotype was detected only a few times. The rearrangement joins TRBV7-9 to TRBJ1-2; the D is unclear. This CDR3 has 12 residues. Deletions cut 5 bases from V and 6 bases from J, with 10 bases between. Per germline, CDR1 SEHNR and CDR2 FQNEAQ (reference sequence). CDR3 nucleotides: TGTGCCAGCAGCCTCCAGAAAGATGGCTACACCTTC. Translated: CASSLQKDGYTF.

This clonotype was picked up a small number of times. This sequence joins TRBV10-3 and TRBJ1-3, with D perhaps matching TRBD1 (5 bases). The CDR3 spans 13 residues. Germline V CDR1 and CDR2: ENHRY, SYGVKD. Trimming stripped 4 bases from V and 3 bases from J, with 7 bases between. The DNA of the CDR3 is TGTGCCATCAGTGGCCAGGGTGGAAACACCATATATTTT. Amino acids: CAISGQGGNTIYF.

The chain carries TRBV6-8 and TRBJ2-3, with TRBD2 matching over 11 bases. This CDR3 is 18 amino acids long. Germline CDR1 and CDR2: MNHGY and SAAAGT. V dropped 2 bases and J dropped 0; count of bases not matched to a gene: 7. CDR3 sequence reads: CASSYTQTSGGSTDTQYF. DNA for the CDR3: TGTGCCAGCAGTTACACCCAAACTAGCGGGGGTAGCACAGATACGCAGTATTTT.

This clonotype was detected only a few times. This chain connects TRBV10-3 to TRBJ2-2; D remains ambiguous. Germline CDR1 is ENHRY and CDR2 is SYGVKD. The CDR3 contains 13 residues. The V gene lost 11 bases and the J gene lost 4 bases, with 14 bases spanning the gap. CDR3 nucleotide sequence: TGTGCCTATTGGGCAAACCCCACCGGGGAGCTGTTTTTT. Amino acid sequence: CAYWANPTGELFF.